This T cell receptor beta chain was identified during a study of T cell changes during pregnancy in multiple sclerosis. Only in-frame clones appear in the TCRdb table, and some are missing; sequencing was by immunoSEQ multiplex PCR. The sample carries tens of thousands of clones, approximately 89% recorded once. V was cut by 1 base and J by 4 bases, with 4 bases left in between. The CDR3 is made up of 12 amino acids. CDR1 MDHEN and CDR2 SYDVKM come from the germline V gene. The sample here was peripheral blood, taken after pregnancy. This chain connects TRBV28 to TRBJ1-2; D gene uncertain. The TCR was taken from a female donor with multiple sclerosis, enrolled in a pregnancy study. CDR3 protein: CASSLSGYGYTF. The CDR3 nucleotides are TGTGCCAGCAGTTTATCCGGCTATGGCTACACCTTC.